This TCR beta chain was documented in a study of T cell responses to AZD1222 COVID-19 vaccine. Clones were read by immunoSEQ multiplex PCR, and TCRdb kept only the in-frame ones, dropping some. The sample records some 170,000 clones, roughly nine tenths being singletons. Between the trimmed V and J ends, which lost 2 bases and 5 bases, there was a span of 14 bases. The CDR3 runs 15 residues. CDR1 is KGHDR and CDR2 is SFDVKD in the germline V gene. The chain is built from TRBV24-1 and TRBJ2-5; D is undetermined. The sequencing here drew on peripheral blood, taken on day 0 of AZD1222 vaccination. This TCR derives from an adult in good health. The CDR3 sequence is CATSDSPALWETQYF. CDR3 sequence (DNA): TGTGCCACCAGTGATTCACCAGCCCTGTGGGAGACCCAGTACTTC.